One sample yielded the 25 T cell receptor beta chains listed below, sequenced in a study of cytomegalovirus exposure and HLA in healthy donors (dated by TCRdb to 2015 to 2018). Receptors were amplified or captured by the immunoSEQ multiplex PCR assay. For the multiplex PCR, a mixture combining 60 forward primers for TCR Vbeta segments and 13 reverse primers for TCR Jbeta segments was used. TCRdb retrieved this table from immuneACCESS and kept in-frame rearrangements only. Not all clones are present; in checked studies, unresolved V genes account for under half, and no reason is known for the remainder. Recorded for this sample are roughly 100,000 clones; around 77% of them occurred a single time. The leading ten clones occupy approximately 8% of the sample. The sample taken for sequencing was PBMCs. Receptors originate from a female donor in good health and CMV-seronegative.

The J gene is TRBJ1-1, the V gene TRBV15; D might be TRBD1 (5 bases). V was pared by 0 bases and J by 3 bases, with 11 bases between. The germline V gene encodes CDR1 LNHNV and CDR2 YYDKDF (reference sequence). This CDR3 is built from 15 residues. This chain's CDR3 is CATSREPGGYTEAFF. The CDR3 DNA follows: TGTGCCACCAGCAGAGAACCGGGGGGATACACTGAAGCTTTCTTT.

The chain uses TRBV29-1 and TRBJ1-5, with TRBD1 as a possible D gene (5 bases). Trimming pared 4 bases from V and 3 bases from J, leaving 7 bases between. Per germline, CDR1 SQVTM and CDR2 ANQGSEA. CDR3 length: 12 residues. CDR3 region: CSVGQINQPQHF. CDR3 DNA: TGCAGCGTTGGACAGATCAATCAGCCCCAGCATTTT.

CDR3 sequence (DNA): TGTGCCAGCAGTCCCCGACTAGCGGGGGGGCATGAGCAGTTCTTC. It encodes CASSPRLAGGHEQFF. The rearrangement links TRBV6-5 to TRBJ2-1, with 14 bases that match TRBD2. Germline lookup yields CDR1 MNHEY and CDR2 SVGAGI. The CDR3 has 15 amino acids. The V and J ends lost 5 bases and 8 bases, in that order; junction bases with no gene match: 5.

The rearrangement uses TRBV5-4 and TRBJ2-5; 11 positions agree with TRBD2. Losses at the gene ends were 5 bases for V and 3 bases for J; bases not matched to a gene: 3. The CDR3 consists of 14 residues. The V gene's germline CDR1 is SGHNT and CDR2 YYREEE (reference sequence). CDR3 protein: CASRPGLAEETQYF. CDR3 DNA sequence: TGTGCCAGCAGGCCGGGACTAGCGGAAGAGACCCAGTACTTC.

Turning to this clone: The junction and the germline gene differ at one end; a read error may be behind it. The chain uses TRBV4-2 and TRBJ2-1; 12 bases line up with TRBD2. The CDR3 loop spans 16 amino acids. Germline CDR1 and CDR2: LGHNA and YNFKEQ. CDR3 in amino acids: CASSQDLAGGHNEQLF. CDR3 DNA sequence: TGTGCCAGCAGCCAAGATCTAGCGGGGGGGCACAATGAGCAGCTCTTC.

The CDR3 DNA reads as TGTGCCAGCAGCACCCCCTTGGGACAACCCTCTGGAAACACCATATATTTT. This translates into CASSTPLGQPSGNTIYF. The J gene is TRBJ1-3, the V gene TRBV7-6; tentative D call: TRBD1 (6 bases). V lost 5 bases and J 0 bases, leaving 17 bases between the germline ends. Germline-derived CDR1 and CDR2 are SGHVS and FNYEAQ. The length of the CDR3 is 17 residues.

The chain is built from TRBV28 and TRBJ1-6; 11 bases fit TRBD1. V shed 6 bases and J 3 bases; nucleotides not matched to a gene: 1. The CDR3 is 15 amino acids. CDR1 and CDR2 from the germline V gene are MDHEN and SYDVKM. CDR3 DNA: TGTGCCAGCAGGGGACAGGGGGTCTATAATTCACCCCTCCACTTT. Translation gives CASRGQGVYNSPLHF. The variable domain in full, with the rest retrieved from reference TRBV28 and TRBJ1-6, is DVKVTQSSRYLVKRTGEKVFLECVQDMDHENMFWYRQDPGLGLRLIYFSYDVKMKEKGDIPEGYSVSREKKERFSLILESASTNQTSMYLCASRGQGVYNSPLHFGNGTRLTVT.

The J gene is TRBJ2-6, the V gene TRBV9; 11 positions agree with TRBD2. The V and J ends lost 0 bases and 4 bases, in that order; junction bases with no gene match: 9. Germline-derived CDR1 and CDR2 are SGDLS and YYNGEE. The CDR3 sequence is 19 residues long. The CDR3 region has the DNA TGTGCCAGCAGCGTAGGGATTCTAGCGGGAGGTTTGGGGGCCAACGTCCTGACTTTC. This codes for CASSVGILAGGLGANVLTF.

The rearrangement uses TRBV19 and TRBJ2-1; 11 positions match TRBD2. This CDR3 region has 15 residues. Germline CDR1 LNHDA, CDR2 SQIVND (reference sequence). The junction had 2 bases not matched to a gene; V was cut back by 4 bases and J by 3 bases. In nucleotides, the CDR3 is TGTGCCAGTAGTACACTAGCGGGGGACTACAATGAGCAGTTCTTC. It specifies CASSTLAGDYNEQFF.

The chain uses TRBV19 and TRBJ1-2; D not certain. Germline V gives CDR1 LNHDA, CDR2 SQIVND (reference sequence). This CDR3 contains 16 residues. Trimming cost V 6 bases and J 3 bases, with 20 bases left between them. CDR3 coding DNA: TGTGCCAGTAGCGCCCAATTTTCCCGAGGGTACTATGGCTACACCTTC. This sequence encodes CASSAQFSRGYYGYTF.

The chain employs TRBV5-6 and TRBJ1-2; D might be TRBD1 (6 bases). Trimming took 6 bases from V and 0 from J, leaving 18 bases between them. The CDR3 totals 16 residues. The germline gives CDR1 SGHDT, CDR2 YYEEEE. CDR3 bases: TGTGCCAGCACTCGGCGGACAGAAAGGCCTAACTATGGCTACACCTTC. It specifies CASTRRTERPNYGYTF. Complete variable domain (other parts from reference TRBV5-6 and TRBJ1-2): DAGVTQSPTHLIKTRGQQVTLRCSPKSGHDTVSWYQQALGQGPQFIFQYYEEEERQRGNFPDRFSGHQFPNYSSELNVNALLLGDSALYLCASTRRTERPNYGYTFGSGTRLTVV.

The rearrangement joins TRBV30 to TRBJ2-3, with 15 nucleotides matching TRBD2. Looked up from germline, CDR1 is GTSNPN and CDR2 is SVGIG (reference sequence). This CDR3 region has 20 residues. After removal of 2 bases from V and 4 bases from J, the junction contained 16 bases not matched to a gene. CDR3 DNA: TGTGCCTGGAGTCCCTCTTATGGACTAGCGGGGGGGCCTTTCGCAGATACGCAGTATTTT. Protein: CAWSPSYGLAGGPFADTQYF.

This chain connects TRBV6-5 to TRBJ2-3; D unclear. Germline CDR1 MNHEY, CDR2 SVGAGI. Trimming stripped 2 bases from V and 1 base from J, with 7 bases between. The CDR3 is 14 residues long. DNA of the CDR3: TGTGCCAGCAGTTACCCTACCGGCACAGATACGCAGTATTTT. Its protein product is CASSYPTGTDTQYF.

The genes are TRBV7-9 and TRBJ2-3; perhaps TRBD2 as D (5 bases). From germline, CDR1 is SEHNR and CDR2 FQNEAQ (reference sequence). The CDR3 totals 15 residues. Trimming cost V 4 bases and J 3 bases, with 14 bases left between them. The CDR3 loop reads CASSSSLGGTDTQYF. The CDR3 DNA is TGTGCCAGCAGCTCCTCACTAGGCGGAACAGATACGCAGTATTTT.

This clone is a singleton in its sample. The V call is TRBV29-1, the J call TRBJ2-1; 15 bases align to TRBD2. Germline-derived CDR1 and CDR2 are SQVTM and ANQGSEA. This CDR3 has 14 residues. V dropped 7 bases and J dropped 6; count of bases not matched to a gene: 4. CDR3 sequence reads: CSARTSGRGNEQFF. CDR3 bases: TGCAGCGCCAGGACTAGCGGGAGGGGCAATGAGCAGTTCTTC.

The rearrangement links TRBV19 to TRBJ2-7, with D possibly matching TRBD2 (5 bases). The germline V and J ends were trimmed by 5 bases and 3 bases, with 23 bases remaining between them. The germline CDR1 and CDR2 sequences are LNHDA and SQIVND (reference sequence). The CDR3 is made up of 17 amino acids. CDR3 residues: CASSPWIRSGSDYEQYF. Here the CDR3 DNA reads TGTGCCAGTAGTCCCTGGATCCGGTCGGGGTCGGACTACGAGCAGTACTTC.

A few counts support this clone. The rearrangement uses TRBV30 and TRBJ1-3; D remains unclear. Germline lookup yields CDR1 GTSNPN and CDR2 SVGIG (reference sequence). V was pared by 0 bases and J by 4 bases, with 13 bases between. This CDR3 is built from 15 residues. CDR3 in amino acids: CAWSVSGRRGNTIYF. The CDR3 nucleotides read TGTGCCTGGAGTGTAAGCGGGAGGAGAGGAAACACCATATATTTT.

V and J are TRBV6-6 and TRBJ2-1, with 7 bases that match TRBD1. CDR3 length equals 14 residues. Per the germline V gene, CDR1 is MNHNY and CDR2 is SVGAGI (reference sequence). With V trimmed by 6 bases and J by 4 bases, 6 bases remained unmatched. The CDR3 protein is CASSTGTVYNEQFF. As DNA, the CDR3 is TGTGCCAGCAGCACCGGGACAGTATACAATGAGCAGTTCTTC.

The J gene is TRBJ1-2, the V gene TRBV7-8; D is possibly TRBD1 (6 bases). This CDR3 has 15 residues. Trimming took off 0 bases at V and 4 bases at J, with 12 bases between the two ends. CDR1 and CDR2 from the germline V gene are SGHVS and FQNEAQ. For the CDR3, the DNA is TGTGCCAGCAGCTTAGCTACAGGGCCCACCTATGGCTACACCTTC. Protein: CASSLATGPTYGYTF. Using reference TRBV7-8 and TRBJ1-2 for the parts outside the CDR3, the full variable domain is GAGVSQSPRYKVAKRGQDVALRCDPISGHVSLFWYQQALGQGPEFLTYFQNEAQLDKSGLPSDRFFAERPEGSVSTLKIQRTQQEDSAVYLCASSLATGPTYGYTFGSGTRLTVV.

This clone was detected only once. The chain combines TRBV29-1 with TRBJ1-1; D remains unclear. V lost 7 bases and J 6 bases, leaving 18 bases between the germline ends. Germline V gene lookup returns CDR1 SQVTM and CDR2 ANQGSEA. This CDR3 is 13 amino acids long. CDR3 sequence: CSAEGLAHPEAFF. The CDR3 DNA sequence: TGCAGCGCCGAGGGTCTGGCTCACCCTGAAGCTTTCTTT. The full variable domain, with the rest looked up from reference TRBV29-1 and TRBJ1-1, is SAVISQKPSRDICQRGTSLTIQCQVDSQVTMMFWYRQQPGQSLTLIATANQGSEATYESGFVIDKFPISRPNLTFSTLTVSNMSPEDSSIYLCSAEGLAHPEAFFGQGTRLTVV.

V is TRBV9 and J is TRBJ2-1, with 16 bases aligning to TRBD2. The J segment lost 8 bases and the V segment lost 2 bases, leaving 4 bases of the junction unmatched. CDR3 length: 16 amino acids. Germline V gene data show CDR1 as SGDLS and CDR2 as YYNGEE. In DNA form, the CDR3 reads TGTGCCAGCAGCGTGGGACTAGCGGGGGGGCAGGATGAGCAGTTCTTC. It codes for CASSVGLAGGQDEQFF. The whole variable domain, remainder taken from reference TRBV9 and TRBJ2-1, is DSGVTQTPKHLITATGQRVTLRCSPRSGDLSVYWYQQSLDQGLQFLIQYYNGEERAKGNILERFSAQQFPDLHSELNLSSLELGDSALYFCASSVGLAGGQDEQFFGPGTRLTVL.

The V gene is TRBV28, the J gene TRBJ2-3, with D maybe TRBD2 (5 bases). V was shortened by 5 bases and J by 2 bases, with 14 bases between the two germline ends. CDR3 length equals 15 residues. Germline loops: CDR1 MDHEN, CDR2 SYDVKM. CDR3 in amino acids: CASSPSGRATDTQYF. The CDR3 DNA sequence: TGTGCCAGCAGTCCCTCTGGGCGGGCCACAGATACGCAGTATTTT.

This clone was seen only a few times. The V and J genes are TRBV5-1 and TRBJ1-4; 11 bases fit TRBD1. The CDR3 loop spans 17 amino acids. Losses at the gene ends were 2 bases for V and 3 bases for J; bases not matched to a gene: 6. Per germline, CDR1 SGHRS and CDR2 YFSETQ. CDR3 region: CASSFGQGAMANEKLFF. The CDR3, as DNA: TGCGCCAGCAGCTTTGGACAGGGGGCGATGGCTAATGAAAAACTGTTTTTT.

This chain links TRBV5-1 with TRBJ2-3; D is possibly TRBD2 (6 bases). V was shortened by 4 bases and J by 4 bases, with 16 bases between the two germline ends. This CDR3 has 15 amino acids. CDR1 SGHRS and CDR2 YFSETQ come from the germline V gene. Here the CDR3 reads CASSGKRVAADTQYF. As DNA, the CDR3 is TGCGCCAGCAGCGGCAAAAGAGTAGCGGCAGATACGCAGTATTTT.

This clone occurred a few times. The V call is TRBV5-4, the J call TRBJ1-2, with D perhaps matching TRBD1 (5 bases). Trimming took off 2 bases at V and 0 bases at J, with 14 bases between the two ends. The CDR3 extends over 16 amino acids. Looked up from germline, CDR1 is SGHNT and CDR2 is YYREEE (reference sequence). CDR3 amino acids: CASSFRGREANYGYTF. The CDR3 DNA is TGTGCCAGCAGCTTTAGGGGCAGGGAAGCTAACTATGGCTACACCTTC.